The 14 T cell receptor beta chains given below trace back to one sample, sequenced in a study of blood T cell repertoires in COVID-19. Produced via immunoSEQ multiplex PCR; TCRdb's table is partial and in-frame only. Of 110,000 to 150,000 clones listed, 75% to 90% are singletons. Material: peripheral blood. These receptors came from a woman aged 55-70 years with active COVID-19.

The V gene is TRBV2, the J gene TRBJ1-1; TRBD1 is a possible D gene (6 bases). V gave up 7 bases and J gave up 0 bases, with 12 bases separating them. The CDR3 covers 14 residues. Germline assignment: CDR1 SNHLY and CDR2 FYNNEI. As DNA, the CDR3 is TGTGCCAGCACTGGGACACTCATGAACACTGAAGCTTTCTTT. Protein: CASTGTLMNTEAFF.

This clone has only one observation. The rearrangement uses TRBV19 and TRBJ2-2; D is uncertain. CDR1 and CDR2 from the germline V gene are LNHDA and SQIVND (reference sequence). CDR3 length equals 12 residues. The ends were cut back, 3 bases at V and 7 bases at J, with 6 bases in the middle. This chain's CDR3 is CASSMGHGELFF. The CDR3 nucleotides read TGTGCCAGTAGTATGGGCCACGGGGAGCTGTTTTTT.

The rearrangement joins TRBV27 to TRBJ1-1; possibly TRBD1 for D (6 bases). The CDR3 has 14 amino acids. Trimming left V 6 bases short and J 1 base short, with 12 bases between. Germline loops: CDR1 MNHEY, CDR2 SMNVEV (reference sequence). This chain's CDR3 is CASRPLGGNTEAFF. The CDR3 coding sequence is TGTGCCAGCAGGCCTTTAGGGGGGAACACTGAAGCTTTCTTT.

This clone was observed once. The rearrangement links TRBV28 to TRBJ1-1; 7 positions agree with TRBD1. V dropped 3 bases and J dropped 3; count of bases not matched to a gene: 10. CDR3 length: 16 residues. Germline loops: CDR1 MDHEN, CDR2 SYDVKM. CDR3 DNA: TGTGCCAGCAGTTTGGTCGGCAGGGGGGTACACACTGAAGCTTTCTTT. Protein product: CASSLVGRGVHTEAFF.

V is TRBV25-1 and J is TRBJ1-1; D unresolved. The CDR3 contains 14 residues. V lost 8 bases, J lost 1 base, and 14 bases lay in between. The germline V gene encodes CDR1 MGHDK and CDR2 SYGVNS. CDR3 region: CASGPGRGNTEAFF. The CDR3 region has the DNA TGTGCCAGCGGCCCTGGACGGGGGAACACTGAAGCTTTCTTT.

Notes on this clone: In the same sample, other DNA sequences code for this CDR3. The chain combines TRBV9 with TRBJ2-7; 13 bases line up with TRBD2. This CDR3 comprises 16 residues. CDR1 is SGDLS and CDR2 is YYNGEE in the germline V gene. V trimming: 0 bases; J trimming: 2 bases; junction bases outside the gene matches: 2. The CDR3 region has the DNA TGTGCCAGCAGCGTAGGGGGACTAGCGGGAACCTACGAGCAGTACTTC. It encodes CASSVGGLAGTYEQYF.

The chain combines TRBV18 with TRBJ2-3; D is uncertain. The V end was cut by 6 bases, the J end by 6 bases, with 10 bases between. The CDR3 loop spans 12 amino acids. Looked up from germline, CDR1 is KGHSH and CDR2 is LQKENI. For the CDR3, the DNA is TGTGCCAGCTCTCTGTCGGTGGATACGCAGTATTTT. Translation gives CASSLSVDTQYF.

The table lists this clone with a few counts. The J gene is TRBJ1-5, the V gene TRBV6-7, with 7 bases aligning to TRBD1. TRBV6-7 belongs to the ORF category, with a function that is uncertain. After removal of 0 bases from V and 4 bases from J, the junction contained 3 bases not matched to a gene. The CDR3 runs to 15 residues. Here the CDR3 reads CASSYSGQVNQPQHF. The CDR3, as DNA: TGTGCCAGCAGTTACTCCGGACAGGTGAATCAGCCCCAGCATTTT.

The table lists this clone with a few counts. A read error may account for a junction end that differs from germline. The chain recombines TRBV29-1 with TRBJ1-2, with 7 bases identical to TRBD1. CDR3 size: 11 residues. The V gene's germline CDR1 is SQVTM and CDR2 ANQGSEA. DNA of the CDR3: TGCAGCGTTTCATTATGGGACAGCCTATCCTTC. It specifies CSVSLWDSLSF.

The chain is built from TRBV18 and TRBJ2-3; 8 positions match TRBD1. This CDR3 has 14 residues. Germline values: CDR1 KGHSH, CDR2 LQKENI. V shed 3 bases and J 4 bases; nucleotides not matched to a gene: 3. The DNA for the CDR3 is TGTGCCAGCTCACCGGACAGGGCGGCAGATACGCAGTATTTT. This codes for CASSPDRAADTQYF. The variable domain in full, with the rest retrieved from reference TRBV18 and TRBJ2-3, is NAGVMQNPRHLVRRRGQEARLRCSPMKGHSHVYWYRQLPEEGLKFMVYLQKENIIDESGMPKERFSAEFPKEGPSILRIQQVVRGDSAAYFCASSPDRAADTQYFGPGTRLTVL.

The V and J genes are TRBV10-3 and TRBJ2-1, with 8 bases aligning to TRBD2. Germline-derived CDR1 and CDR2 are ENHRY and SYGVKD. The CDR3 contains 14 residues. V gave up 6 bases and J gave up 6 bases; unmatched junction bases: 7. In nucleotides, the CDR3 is TGTGCCATCAGCCCCCGGACTAGCAGCAATGAGCAGTTCTTC. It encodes CAISPRTSSNEQFF.

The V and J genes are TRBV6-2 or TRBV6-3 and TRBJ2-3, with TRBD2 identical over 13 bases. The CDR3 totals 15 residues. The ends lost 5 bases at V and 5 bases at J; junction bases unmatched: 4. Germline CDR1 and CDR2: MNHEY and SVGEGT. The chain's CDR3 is CASSRTSGSRDTQYF. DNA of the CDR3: TGTGCCAGCAGTCGGACTAGCGGGAGTAGAGATACGCAGTATTTT.

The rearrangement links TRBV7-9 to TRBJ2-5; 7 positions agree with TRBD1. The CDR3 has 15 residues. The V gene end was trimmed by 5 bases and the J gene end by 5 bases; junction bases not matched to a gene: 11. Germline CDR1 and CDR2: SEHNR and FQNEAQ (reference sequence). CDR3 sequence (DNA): TGTGCCAGCAGCATGGAAACAGGGGTAGGGGAGACCCAGTACTTC. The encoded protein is CASSMETGVGETQYF.

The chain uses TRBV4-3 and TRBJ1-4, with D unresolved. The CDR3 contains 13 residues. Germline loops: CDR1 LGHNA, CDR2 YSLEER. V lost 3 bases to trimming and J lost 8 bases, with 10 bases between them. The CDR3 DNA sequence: TGCGCCAGCAGCCAGTGGAGTGGAGAAAAACTGTTTTTT. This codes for CASSQWSGEKLFF.